The following is a T cell receptor (beta chain) sequence with its context. The antigen remains unidentified. This record belongs to a study of untreated major depressive disorder. Overall study findings and caveats: The small study sample limits how generally findings apply. Depressed patients' CD4+ T cells carried increased TRBV05-01 (Vbeta 5.1) usage versus control CD4+ T cells.

Looked up from germline, CDR1 is ENHRY and CDR2 is SYGVKD. V was cut by 0 bases and J by 4 bases, with 21 bases left in between. This CDR3 comprises 18 residues. Measured with immunoSEQ multiplex PCR; TCRdb has only the in-frame clones, and not every one. The data show roughly 17,000 clones, 92% seen once. Each donor gave approximately 30 ml of EDTA blood. The chain combines TRBV10-3 with TRBJ1-2; no firm D call. Sequences were obtained from CD4+ T cells from PBMCs. This receptor was obtained from a woman aged 40 to 50 with major depressive disorder. The DNA for the CDR3 is TGTGCCATCAGTGAGTCAGTACAGTCAATACATTGGGGCTATGGCTACACCTTC. Amino acid sequence: CAISESVQSIHWGYGYTF.